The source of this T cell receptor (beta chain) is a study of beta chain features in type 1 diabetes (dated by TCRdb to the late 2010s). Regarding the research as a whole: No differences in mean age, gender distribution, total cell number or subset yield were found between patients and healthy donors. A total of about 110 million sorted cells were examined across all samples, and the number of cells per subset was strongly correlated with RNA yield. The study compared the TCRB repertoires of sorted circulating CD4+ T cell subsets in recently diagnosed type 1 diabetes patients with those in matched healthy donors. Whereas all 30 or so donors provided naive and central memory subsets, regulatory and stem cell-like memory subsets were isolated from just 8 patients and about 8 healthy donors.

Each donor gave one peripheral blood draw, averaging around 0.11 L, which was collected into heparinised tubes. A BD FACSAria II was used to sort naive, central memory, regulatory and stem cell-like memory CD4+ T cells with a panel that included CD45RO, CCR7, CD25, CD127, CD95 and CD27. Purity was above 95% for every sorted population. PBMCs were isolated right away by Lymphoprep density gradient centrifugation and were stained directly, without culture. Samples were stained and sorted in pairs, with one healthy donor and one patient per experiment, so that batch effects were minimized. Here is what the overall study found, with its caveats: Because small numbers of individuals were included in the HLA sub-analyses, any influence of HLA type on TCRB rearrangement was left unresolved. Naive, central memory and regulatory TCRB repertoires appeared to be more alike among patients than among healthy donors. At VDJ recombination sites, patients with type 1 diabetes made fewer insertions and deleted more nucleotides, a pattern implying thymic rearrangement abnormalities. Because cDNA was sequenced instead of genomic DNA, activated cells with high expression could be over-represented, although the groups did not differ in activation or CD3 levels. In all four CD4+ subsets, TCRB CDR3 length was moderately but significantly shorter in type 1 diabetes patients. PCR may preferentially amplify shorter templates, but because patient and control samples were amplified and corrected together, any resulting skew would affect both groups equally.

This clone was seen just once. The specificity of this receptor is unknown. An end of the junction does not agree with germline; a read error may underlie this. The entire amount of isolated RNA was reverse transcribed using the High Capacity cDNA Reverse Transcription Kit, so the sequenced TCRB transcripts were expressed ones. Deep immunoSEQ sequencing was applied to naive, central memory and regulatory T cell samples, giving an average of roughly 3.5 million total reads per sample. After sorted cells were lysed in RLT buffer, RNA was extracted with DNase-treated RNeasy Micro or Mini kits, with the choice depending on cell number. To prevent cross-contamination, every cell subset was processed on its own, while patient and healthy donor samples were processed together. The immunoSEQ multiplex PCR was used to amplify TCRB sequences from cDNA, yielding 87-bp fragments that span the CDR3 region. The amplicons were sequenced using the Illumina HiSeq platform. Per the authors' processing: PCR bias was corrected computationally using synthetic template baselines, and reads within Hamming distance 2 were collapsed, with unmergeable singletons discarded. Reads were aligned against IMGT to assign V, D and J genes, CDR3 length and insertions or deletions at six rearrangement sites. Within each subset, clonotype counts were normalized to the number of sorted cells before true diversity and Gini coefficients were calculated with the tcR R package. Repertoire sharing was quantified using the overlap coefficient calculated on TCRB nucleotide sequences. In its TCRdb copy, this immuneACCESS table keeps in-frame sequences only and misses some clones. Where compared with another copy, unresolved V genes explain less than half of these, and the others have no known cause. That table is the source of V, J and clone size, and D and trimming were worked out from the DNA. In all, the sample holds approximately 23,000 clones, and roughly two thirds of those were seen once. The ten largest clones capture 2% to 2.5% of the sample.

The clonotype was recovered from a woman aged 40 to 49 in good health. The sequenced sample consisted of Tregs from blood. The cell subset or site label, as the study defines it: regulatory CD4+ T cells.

The CDR3 sequence is CASNYGPNYGYTF. The nucleotides are TGTGCCAGCAATTACGGGCCGAACTATGGCTACACCTTC. The chain is assembled from TRBV6-6 and TRBJ1-2, with the D gene call left open. CDR1 MNHNY and CDR2 SVGAGI are derived from the germline V gene (reference sequence). The CDR3 goes from the cysteine to the phenylalanine over 13 residues. The read is trimmed to its CDR3 DNA, 39 bases read in frame from base 1.